A selection of T cell receptor beta chains follows, all from one sample in a study of radiotherapy plus CTLA-4 blockade in lung cancer. The method was immunoSEQ multiplex PCR; TCRdb's version includes in-frame clones alone and lacks a portion of them. Counted here are fewer than 150,000 clones, roughly 80% occurring once; the ten biggest clones make up about 5%. The specimen comprised peripheral blood, sampled from a patient treated with radiotherapy plus ipilimumab. The source of these receptors is a human donor with non-small cell lung cancer who had a partial response to radiotherapy plus ipilimumab. The CDR3 runs from the conserved cysteine through the conserved F or W. D genes are given only for firm matches. For some rows the clone size is stated as once, few or many, or as a class when expanded; others skip it.

d_call j_call clone_size v_call cdr3_aa cdr3_nt
TRBD2 TRBJ2-3 . TRBV30 CAWSSGTSGRRTDTQYF TGTGCCTGGAGTTCCGGGACTAGCGGGAGGCGGACAGATACGCAGTATTTT
. TRBJ1-5 . TRBV30 CAWSGGGGNQPQHF TGTGCCTGGAGTGGGGGAGGAGGAAATCAGCCCCAGCATTTT
TRBD1 TRBJ2-2 . TRBV19 CASRPGDRDIGELFF TGTGCCAGTAGACCCGGGGACAGGGACATCGGGGAGCTGTTTTTT
TRBD1 TRBJ1-3 . TRBV14 CTSSQLQGPYGNTIYF TGTACCAGCAGCCAACTACAGGGGCCGTATGGAAACACCATATATTTT
. TRBJ1-4 . TRBV7-2 CASSVGGGGEKLFF TGTGCCAGCAGTGTCGGGGGTGGCGGTGAAAAACTGTTTTTT
TRBD2 TRBJ2-1 . TRBV19 CASSLAGVGNEQFF TGTGCCAGTAGCCTAGCGGGAGTCGGCAATGAGCAGTTCTTC
. TRBJ1-3 . TRBV4-3 CASSQDLNRRSGNTIYF TGCGCCAGCAGCCAAGACCTAAACCGAAGATCTGGAAACACCATATATTTT
. TRBJ2-1 few TRBV4-3 CASSQVGHAREQFF TGCGCCAGCAGCCAAGTCGGACACGCTAGGGAGCAGTTCTTC
TRBD1 TRBJ2-3 . TRBV6-4 CASSETGTGSTDTQYF TGTGCCAGCAGTGAAACCGGGACAGGAAGCACAGATACGCAGTATTTT
TRBD2 TRBJ2-1 once TRBV27 CASSGRLAGVNEQFF TGTGCCAGCAGTGGAAGACTAGCGGGAGTCAATGAGCAGTTCTTC
TRBD1 TRBJ1-2 . TRBV19 CASSFRQGRDYGYTF TGTGCCAGTAGTTTCCGACAGGGGCGTGACTATGGCTACACCTTC
. TRBJ1-1 . TRBV27 CASSRRGNTEAFF TGTGCCAGCAGCCGACGGGGGAACACTGAAGCTTTCTTT
TRBD2 TRBJ2-7 . TRBV5-6 CASGDLRTSTTTYEQYF TGTGCCAGCGGCGATCTGAGGACTAGCACGACAACCTACGAGCAGTACTTC
. TRBJ2-1 once TRBV7-2 CASSLGRMGNEQFF TGTGCCAGCAGCTTAGGCAGGATGGGCAATGAGCAGTTCTTC
. TRBJ2-5 . TRBV5-1 CASSVRSGGRGETQYF TGCGCCAGCAGCGTCAGAAGCGGCGGTAGAGGAGAGACCCAGTACTTC
. TRBJ2-2 . TRBV18 CASSPSSRGTGELFF TGTGCCAGCTCTCCCTCGTCCCGGGGGACCGGGGAGCTGTTTTTT
TRBD2 TRBJ2-3 . TRBV6-5 CASSYGSGTNTDTQCF TGTGCCAGCAGTTACGGATCCGGGACTAACACAGATACGCAGTGTTTT
. TRBJ1-1 once TRBV27 CASRVGLGVAAFF TGTGCCAGCAGGGTTGGCCTCGGGGTAGCGGCTTTCTTT
TRBD2 TRBJ2-7 . TRBV15 CATSRGGSSYEQYF TGTGCCACCTCGCGGGGGGGAAGCTCCTACGAGCAGTACTTC
TRBD2 TRBJ2-2 . TRBV7-2 CASSPLRGAGVTGELFF TGTGCCAGCAGCCCCCTTAGGGGAGCGGGAGTCACCGGGGAGCTGTTTTTT
TRBD1 TRBJ1-5 . TRBV7-9 CASSSTGGLVF TGTGCCAGCAGCTCGACAGGGGGCCTGGTTTTT
TRBD2 TRBJ2-1 . TRBV27 CASSSQREDYEQFF TGTGCCAGCAGTTCCCAGCGGGAGGACTATGAGCAGTTCTTC
. TRBJ2-1 few TRBV7-9 CASSSSASSYNEQFF TGTGCCAGCAGCTCTAGCGCTAGCTCCTACAATGAGCAGTTCTTC
. TRBJ2-1 . TRBV7-9 CASSRLDSGGQFF TGTGCCAGCAGCCGCCTGGACTCGGGCGGGCAGTTCTTC
. TRBJ2-1 . TRBV30 CAWWIWGAEQFF TGTGCCTGGTGGATTTGGGGCGCAGAGCAGTTCTTC
. TRBJ2-1 . TRBV6-1 CASSSGSRSYNEQFF TGTGCCAGCAGTTCCGGGAGCCGCTCCTACAATGAGCAGTTCTTC
TRBD1 TRBJ1-4 . TRBV5-1 CASSLGTGREKLFF TGCGCCAGCAGCTTGGGGACAGGTCGAGAAAAACTGTTTTTT
TRBD2 TRBJ2-1 . TRBV14 CASSEKSGRSNEQFF TGTGCCAGCAGCGAAAAAAGCGGGAGAAGCAATGAGCAGTTCTTC
. TRBJ1-4 . TRBV5-1 CASSLVEENNEKLFF TGCGCCAGCAGCTTGGTCGAGGAGAATAATGAAAAACTGTTTTTT
TRBD2 TRBJ2-1 . TRBV30 CACNQGLAGLFNEQFF TGTGCCTGCAACCAGGGACTAGCGGGATTGTTCAATGAGCAGTTCTTC
. TRBJ1-3 . TRBV6-5 CASRKAGGSGNTIYF TGTGCCAGCAGAAAAGCGGGGGGCTCCGGAAACACCATATATTTT
TRBD1 TRBJ1-1 once TRBV27 CASSLSGQGYNTEAFF TGTGCCAGCAGTTTATCCGGACAGGGATATAACACTGAAGCTTTCTTT
. TRBJ1-1 once TRBV25-1 CASSEGGQTAFF TGTGCCAGCAGTGAAGGCGGACAAACCGCTTTCTTT
. TRBJ1-2 . TRBV6-6 CASSEGGAYGYTF TGTGCCAGCAGCGAGGGGGGGGCATATGGCTACACCTTC
. TRBJ1-1 . TRBV7-9 CASSQGGLGEAFF TGTGCCAGCAGTCAAGGCGGGTTGGGTGAAGCTTTCTTT
TRBD2 TRBJ2-3 . TRBV30 CAWSLGGAGGDTQYF TGTGCCTGGAGTCTAGGGGGAGCGGGGGGAGATACGCAGTATTTT
. TRBJ1-2 . TRBV29-1 CSVGLIGATNYGYTF TGCAGCGTGGGTCTGATTGGGGCGACGAACTATGGCTACACCTTC
TRBD2 TRBJ2-3 . TRBV9 CASSVELAGTDTQYF TGTGCCAGCAGCGTAGAACTAGCGGGCACAGATACGCAGTATTTT
. TRBJ2-2 . TRBV5-1 CASSLVQGYTGELFF TGCGCCAGCAGCTTGGTACAGGGTTACACCGGGGAGCTGTTTTTT
. TRBJ2-4 . TRBV11-3 CASSSNQGLAKNIQYF TGTGCCAGCAGCTCCAATCAGGGGCTGGCCAAAAACATTCAGTACTTC
. TRBJ1-5 . TRBV6-1 CASSIQDRSNQPQHF TGTGCCAGCAGTATACAGGATAGGAGCAATCAGCCCCAGCATTTT
TRBD2 TRBJ2-7 . TRBV4-1 CASSQENSGRSYEQYF TGCGCCAGCAGCCAGGAGAATAGCGGGAGATCCTACGAGCAGTACTTC
. TRBJ1-2 . TRBV28 CASSLRWEAGGYTF TGTGCCAGCAGTTTACGGTGGGAAGCGGGGGGCTACACCTTC
. TRBJ1-2 . TRBV4-3 CASSQVRGASNGYTF TGCGCCAGCAGCCAAGTGCGTGGGGCGTCCAATGGCTACACCTTC
. TRBJ2-2 . TRBV5-4 CASSPQDGELFF TGTGCCAGCAGCCCTCAGGACGGGGAGCTGTTTTTT
TRBD1 TRBJ1-5 . TRBV19 CASSLRGLGNQPQHF TGTGCCAGTAGTCTAAGGGGGCTAGGCAATCAGCCCCAGCATTTT
TRBD2 TRBJ2-5 few TRBV28 CASSVVVGLRAGESKVQYF TGTGCCAGCAGTGTGGTGGTGGGTCTCAGAGCGGGAGAGTCGAAGGTGCAGTACTTC
TRBD2 TRBJ2-1 . TRBV9 CASSVDLAGGLYEQFF TGTGCCAGCAGCGTAGATTTAGCGGGAGGATTGTATGAGCAGTTCTTC
TRBD1 TRBJ1-1 . TRBV5-1 CASTLGDRANTEAFF TGCGCCAGCACCTTGGGGGACAGAGCAAACACTGAAGCTTTCTTT
. TRBJ2-3 . TRBV4-1 CASSQTRDFDTQYF TGCGCCAGCAGCCAGACCCGGGACTTTGATACGCAGTATTTT
TRBD2 TRBJ2-7 . TRBV14 CASSQARTQTSGRANEQYF TGTGCCAGCAGCCAAGCCCGGACCCAGACTAGCGGGAGGGCCAACGAGCAGTACTTC
. TRBJ1-3 few TRBV5-1 CASSFKGNTIYF TGTGCCAGCAGCTTCAAAGGAAACACCATATATTTT
TRBD1 TRBJ1-2 few TRBV19 CASSIGGQRTSGYTF TGTGCCAGTAGTATAGGGGGACAGCGAACCTCTGGCTACACCTTC
. TRBJ1-6 . TRBV6-5 CASRIGRMGNSPLHF TGTGCCAGCAGAATCGGGAGGATGGGTAATTCACCCCTCCACTTT
. TRBJ2-3 . TRBV6-5 CASRRASSTDTQYF TGTGCCAGCAGGCGGGCATCTAGCACAGATACGCAGTATTTT
TRBD2 TRBJ2-1 . TRBV9 CASSVTRDYAYNEQFF TGTGCCAGCAGCGTTACCCGGGACTATGCCTACAATGAGCAGTTCTTC
TRBD2 TRBJ2-7 . TRBV6-5 CASSLGGRAYEQYF TGTGCCAGCAGTTTAGGCGGGAGGGCCTACGAGCAGTACTTC
TRBD2 TRBJ2-1 . TRBV6-4 CASSGMAGGHEQFF TGTGCCAGCAGTGGCATGGCGGGAGGCCATGAGCAGTTCTTC
. TRBJ1-6 . TRBV14 CASSQVVNSYNSPLHF TGTGCCAGCAGCCAAGTCGTAAACTCCTATAATTCACCCCTCCACTTT
. TRBJ2-1 . TRBV2 CASSEARGGQFF TGTGCCAGCAGTGAAGCTCGGGGAGGGCAGTTCTTC